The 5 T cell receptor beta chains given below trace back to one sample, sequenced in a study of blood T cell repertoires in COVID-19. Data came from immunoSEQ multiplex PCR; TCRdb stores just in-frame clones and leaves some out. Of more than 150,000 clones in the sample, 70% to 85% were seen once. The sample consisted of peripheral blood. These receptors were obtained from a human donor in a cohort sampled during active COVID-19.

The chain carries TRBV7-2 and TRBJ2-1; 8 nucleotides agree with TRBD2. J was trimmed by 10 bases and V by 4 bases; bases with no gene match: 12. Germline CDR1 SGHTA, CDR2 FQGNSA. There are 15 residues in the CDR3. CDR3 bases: TGTGCCAGCAGCTCCGGGACTAGACGGTTCACCGAGCAGTTCTTC. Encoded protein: CASSSGTRRFTEQFF.

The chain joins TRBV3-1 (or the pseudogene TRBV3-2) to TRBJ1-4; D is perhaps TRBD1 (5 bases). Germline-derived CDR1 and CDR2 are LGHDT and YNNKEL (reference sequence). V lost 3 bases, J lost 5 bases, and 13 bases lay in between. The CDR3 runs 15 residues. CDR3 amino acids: CASSHDQGPNEKLFF. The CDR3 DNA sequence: TGTGCCAGCAGCCACGATCAGGGCCCGAATGAAAAACTGTTTTTT.

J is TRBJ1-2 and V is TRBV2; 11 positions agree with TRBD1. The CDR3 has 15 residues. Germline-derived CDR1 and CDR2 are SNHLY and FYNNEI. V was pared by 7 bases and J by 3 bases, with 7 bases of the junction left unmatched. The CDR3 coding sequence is TGTGCCAGCACCGGGACAGGGGGTTTACACTATGGCTACACCTTC. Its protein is CASTGTGGLHYGYTF.

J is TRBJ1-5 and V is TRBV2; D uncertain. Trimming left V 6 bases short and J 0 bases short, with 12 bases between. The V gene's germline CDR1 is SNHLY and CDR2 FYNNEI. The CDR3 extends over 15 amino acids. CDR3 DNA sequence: TGTGCCAGCAGCCGAGAAGTAAATAGCAATCAGCCCCAGCATTTT. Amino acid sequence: CASSREVNSNQPQHF.

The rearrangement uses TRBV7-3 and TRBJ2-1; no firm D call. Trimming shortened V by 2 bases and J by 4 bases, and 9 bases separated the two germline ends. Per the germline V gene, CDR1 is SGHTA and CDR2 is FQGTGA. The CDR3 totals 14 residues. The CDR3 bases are TGTGCCAGCAGCTTAGGCCAGGCTTACAATGAGCAGTTCTTC. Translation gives CASSLGQAYNEQFF.